These 17 T cell receptor beta chains were sequenced from one sample in a study of shared clonotypes between healthy human individuals. This table comes from immunoSEQ multiplex PCR, and its TCRdb copy is limited to in-frame clones, with some not included. This table has approximately 1,500,000 clones, 98% appearing once. The material sequenced was naive CD4+ T cells sorted from blood. Sample subset: CD45RA+ positively selected. The receptors stem from a man under 40 in good health.

The chain couples TRBV29-1 to TRBJ2-7; tentative D call: TRBD1 (6 bases). Germline V gene data show CDR1 as SQVTM and CDR2 as ANQGSEA. The V end lost 4 bases, the J end lost 3 bases, and 10 bases lay between the germline ends. The CDR3 extends over 12 amino acids. CDR3 loop: CSVGWGHYEQYF. The CDR3 nucleotides are TGCAGCGTTGGGTGGGGACACTACGAGCAGTACTTC.

The chain joins TRBV6-1 to TRBJ2-5; 11 bases match TRBD1. V lost 6 bases to trimming and J lost 7 bases; unmatched junction nucleotides: 10. The CDR3 runs 15 residues. Germline loops: CDR1 MNHNS, CDR2 SASEGT. In nucleotides, the CDR3 is TGTGCCAGCAGGAATGGACAGGGGGCGATCGGGACCCAGTACTTC. This encodes CASRNGQGAIGTQYF.

This sequence joins TRBV28 and TRBJ1-2; 10 nucleotides match TRBD1. The CDR3 totals 12 residues. Germline V gives CDR1 MDHEN, CDR2 SYDVKM. V dropped 8 bases and J dropped 8; count of bases not matched to a gene: 5. The DNA for the CDR3 is TGTGCCAGCCTGGGACAGGGGAGCGGCTACACCTTC. Amino acids: CASLGQGSGYTF.

V and J are TRBV5-1 and TRBJ2-2, with 15 bases matching TRBD2. Germline CDR1 and CDR2: SGHRS and YFSETQ. The CDR3 is 17 residues long. J lost 4 bases, V lost 3 bases, and 4 bases had no gene match. CDR3 DNA sequence: TGCGCCAGCAGCTCCGGACTAGCGGGAGGGTTCACCGGGGAGCTGTTTTTT. It is translated as CASSSGLAGGFTGELFF.

The chain links TRBV12-2 to TRBJ2-3; the D call in the table, TRBD2, was not verified against the DNA. TRBV12-2 is given as a pseudogene. The CDR3 is 18 amino acids. CDR3 region: CASRLAGTSVRRSDTQYF. The CDR3 DNA reads TGTGCAAGTCGCTTAGCCGGGACTAGCGTACGCCGCTCAGATACGCAGTATTTT.

This sequence joins TRBV18 and TRBJ2-3; 8 nucleotides agree with TRBD2. Per germline, CDR1 KGHSH and CDR2 LQKENI. The CDR3 consists of 16 residues. The V segment lost 4 bases and the J segment 4 bases; nucleotides outside the gene matches: 10. This CDR3 reads CASSLSIAGLADTQYF. Here the CDR3 DNA reads TGTGCCAGCTCACTATCAATAGCGGGACTGGCAGATACGCAGTATTTT.

This chain connects TRBV6-5 to TRBJ2-3; the D is unclear. Trimming removed 3 bases from V and 6 bases from J, with 13 bases in between. Germline V CDR1 and CDR2: MNHEY, SVGAGI. The CDR3 loop spans 14 amino acids. In DNA, the CDR3 is TGTGCCAGCAGTTATCTGGCGGTCGGTGATACGCAGTATTTT. Translated: CASSYLAVGDTQYF.

The rearrangement links TRBV28 to TRBJ1-4; weak D call: TRBD1 (5 bases). The V gene's germline CDR1 is MDHEN and CDR2 SYDVKM. This CDR3 region has 15 residues. V gave up 6 bases and J gave up 10 bases, with 21 bases separating them. This CDR3 is CASSTWDSLGAKLFF. The CDR3 coding sequence is TGTGCCAGCAGCACATGGGATTCTCTCGGGGCAAAACTGTTTTTT.

This chain connects TRBV11-2 to TRBJ2-7; TRBD1 might be the D (6 bases). This CDR3 has 13 amino acids. V gave up 5 bases and J gave up 6 bases, with 14 bases separating them. CDR1 SGHAT and CDR2 FQNNGV come from the germline V gene. CDR3 coding DNA: TGTGCCAGCAGCCCGCAGACCAGGGGCGAGCAGTACTTC. This gives the protein CASSPQTRGEQYF.

In nucleotides, the CDR3 is TGTGCCATCAGGAAACAGGGTAAGGCTGAAGCTTTCTTT. Its translation is CAIRKQGKAEAFF. This rearrangement joins TRBV10-3 to TRBJ1-1; D may be TRBD1 (6 bases). The germline CDR1 and CDR2 sequences are ENHRY and SYGVKD. Trimming shortened V by 6 bases and J by 6 bases, and 14 bases separated the two germline ends. This CDR3 has 13 residues.

The chain employs TRBV19 and TRBJ1-2; 8 bases line up with TRBD1. In germline, CDR1 is LNHDA, CDR2 SQIVND (reference sequence). The CDR3 has 16 amino acids. V shed 5 bases, J shed 6 bases, and the junction held 14 bases outside the gene matches. This CDR3 reads CASSDHTGTGGHGYTF. CDR3 coding DNA: TGTGCCAGTAGTGATCATACCGGGACAGGAGGTCATGGCTACACCTTC.

The gene calls are TRBV5-1 and TRBJ1-3; no definite D call. From germline, CDR1 is SGHRS and CDR2 YFSETQ. Trimming removed 0 bases at V and 3 bases at J, with 13 bases between. CDR3 length: 16 residues. CDR3 amino acids: CASSLAGGSRGNTIYF. CDR3 DNA: TGCGCCAGCAGCTTGGCCGGTGGGTCGCGTGGAAACACCATATATTTT.

This chain joins TRBV19 and TRBJ1-3; possibly TRBD1 for D (6 bases). Trimming shortened V by 4 bases and J by 0 bases, and 13 bases separated the two germline ends. CDR1 and CDR2 (germline): LNHDA, SQIVND (reference sequence). The CDR3 covers 16 residues. The CDR3 bases are TGTGCCAGTAGTACTAGGACAGACCGCTCTGGAAACACCATATATTTT. Encoded protein: CASSTRTDRSGNTIYF.

In regard to this clone: Other DNA sequences in the sample encode the same CDR3. The chain uses TRBV7-2 and TRBJ2-1; 8 bases are a match to TRBD2. The CDR3 covers 16 residues. V was clipped by 1 base and J by 0 bases; unmatched bases: 2. CDR1 and CDR2 (germline): SGHTA, FQGNSA. CDR3 protein: CASSLVGTSSYNEQFF. CDR3 DNA sequence: TGTGCCAGCAGCTTAGTTGGGACTAGCTCCTACAATGAGCAGTTCTTC.

This chain uses TRBV7-9 with TRBJ2-7; D unclear. The germline V gene encodes CDR1 SEHNR and CDR2 FQNEAQ (reference sequence). The germline V and J ends were trimmed by 1 base and 5 bases, with 18 bases remaining between them. The CDR3 runs to 16 residues. This CDR3 is CASSLVSGRHSDEQYF. The CDR3 nucleotides are TGTGCCAGCAGCTTAGTATCTGGCAGACACTCAGACGAGCAGTACTTC.

This rearrangement joins TRBV2 to TRBJ1-5; TRBD1 is a possible D gene (5 bases). The V gene's germline CDR1 is SNHLY and CDR2 FYNNEI. The CDR3 sequence is 15 residues long. Trimming shortened V by 8 bases and J by 14 bases, and 28 bases separated the two germline ends. As DNA, the CDR3 is TGTGCCAGCGGTCAAGAGGGGTCGACATTACGACTTGAGCATTTT. Encoded protein: CASGQEGSTLRLEHF.

This clone was seen just once. V gene TRBV6-1 combines with J gene TRBJ1-5, with no clear D. Germline V gives CDR1 MNHNS, CDR2 SASEGT. This CDR3 comprises 16 residues. V was clipped by 3 bases and J by 0 bases, with 12 bases between them. The CDR3 DNA follows: TGTGCCAGCAGTGAGAGAGAACATTATAGCAATCAGCCCCAGCATTTT. It translates to CASSEREHYSNQPQHF.